The entry below describes one TCR beta chain. Which antigen it targets is not known. Library prep was done by the immunoSEQ multiplex PCR assay. The multiplex PCR relied on a mix of 60 forward primers for TCR Vbeta segments and 13 reverse primers for TCR Jbeta segments. The CDR3 region of rearranged TCR beta genes was amplified from genomic DNA by a multiplex PCR assay. The amplified TCR beta libraries were sequenced on the Illumina HiSeq System as 87-base-pair reads. For the original study's pipeline: In a later analysis, roughly 80 million unique TCR beta chains were counted across the 650 to 750 repertoires, and approximately 11 million of these chains were shared by at least two donors. To remove PCR and sequencing errors, raw reads were error-corrected and collapsed into unique sequences using a nearest-neighbor algorithm that merged closely related sequences. CDR3 sequences were aligned to IMGT reference sequences to assign V, D and J gene segments. For a sequence to be retained, at least a six-nucleotide match to both a V gene segment and a J gene segment was required. Rearrangements were called productive when the CDR3 lacked stop codons and stayed in frame with V and J; all others were non-productive. CDR3 was defined according to IMGT convention as the region running from the second conserved V-encoded cysteine to the conserved J-encoded phenylalanine. The earlier analysis of fewer than 700 of the donors excluded sequences that lacked an unambiguous match to a single V gene segment. An earlier analysis of about 590 of the donors classified V segments as functional when productive rearrangements were above 56.7% and as segregating when the standard deviation between donors was above 5%. A statistical classification framework was built for diagnosing cytomegalovirus status from the catalog of TCR beta chain sequences. In a later analysis, V and J genes were assigned by comparing TCR nucleotide sequences against IMGT/GENE-DB human TR gene sequences. The TCRdist pipeline was used in a later analysis to assign CDR3 sequences and most-parsimonious VDJ recombination scenarios. In a later analysis, each TCR beta chain was defined by its CDR3 amino acid sequence together with its V-gene family, and reads without a unique V-gene family were excluded. To address suspected cross-contamination and a sequencing artifact, a later analysis removed around 600 highly shared, low-generation-probability nucleotide sequences. In a later analysis, a clonal expansion index for each public chain was calculated from normalized within-repertoire ranks of inferred template counts. A later analysis computed generation probabilities with a VDJ recombination model fitted to out-of-frame rearrangements, and checked the results against IGoR. Hypergeometric tests were used in a later analysis to score TCR-TCR, TCR-HLA and TCR-CMV co-occurrence, with a repertoire-size bias correction applied to the TCR pairs. In a later analysis, false discovery rates were estimated by permuting HLA or CMV assignments 20 times. In a later analysis, co-occurring TCRs were grouped with DBSCAN, and TCRdist sequence similarity was added when clustering was performed within HLA-allele-positive subsets. For co-occurrence clustering, repertoires with fewer than 30,000 or more than 120,000 public chains were excluded, along with five or six repertoires with anomalous nucleotide sharing. This immuneACCESS table, as held by TCRdb, lists in-frame sequences with V and J called but not all clones. Of the missing ones, under half trace to an unresolved V gene in checked studies; the others have no known cause. The V and J calls and clone size are taken from that table; D and trimming were inferred from the DNA. The sample table gives around 75,000 clones. Together, the top ten hold 1.4% to 1.5% of the sample.

This specimen comes from a study of cytomegalovirus exposure and HLA in healthy donors (dated by TCRdb to about 2017). In terms of the full investigation: In an earlier analysis of 587 of the donors, 276 Gb of sequence data and approximately 120 million unique TCR beta sequences from about 180 million T cells were reported. An early release covering roughly 600 HLA-typed donors comprised about 310 gigabases of sequencing data and tens of millions of unique TCR sequences. Of the 398 genotyped donors, 65% to 90% fell in the genetic ancestry cluster associated with self-reported Caucasian donors. The study was designed to test whether signatures of past pathogen exposure could be identified by cataloging public T cell receptors. Using immunosequencing, the study profiled T cell repertoires from fewer than 700 subjects and related those repertoires to cytomegalovirus serostatus. In addition to the first cohort of hundreds of subjects, a separate validation cohort of about 120 different subjects was used. The study combined high-throughput TCR immunosequencing, statistical association of individual TCRs with disease status, and machine learning to predict cytomegalovirus infection status. To study patterns of TCR occurrence, a later analysis re-analyzed previously published TCR beta repertoires from under 750 donors and added high-resolution HLA genotyping. In the later analysis, no new phenotypic data were used to find candidate immune exposures; instead, reliance was placed on TCR beta sequences and their occurrence across donors. An earlier analysis of approximately 640 of the donors applied high-throughput TCR beta sequencing to assess whether each TCR beta V gene segment acted as functional or pseudogenic. Donor age, sex, ethnicity and CMV serostatus were compiled together with the repertoire data. In a later genetic analysis, genome-wide SNP genotypes for about three fifths of the roughly 670 donors were used, and that subset was treated as a discovery cohort. All discovery cohort repertoires had been generated using a single sequencing platform. HLA typing covered class I and class II loci at four-digit resolution. The number of typed donors differed by locus: about 620-640 for A, B, C, DRB1 and DQB1; 500 to 550 for DQA1; fewer than 610 for DPA1; and roughly 490 for DPB1. Because of strong linkage in the cohort, roughly five DR-DQ haplotypes were treated as single units for association and clustering. Among 300 to 450 genotyped donors of the cohort, an average of approximately 240,000 unique TCR beta nucleotide sequences were sequenced per donor, about a sixth of them non-productive.

Study-level results and caveats: HLA typing was unavailable for some donors at each locus, so association tests used only the typed subset. The authors suggested that the approach could potentially be extended to other disease states and immunological phenotypes. Most TCR sequences were observed very rarely across donors, whereas some public TCRs were present in many individuals. According to a later analysis, TCR association rates differed among HLA loci, with DRB1 alleles showing the most associated TCRs and HLA-C alleles showing the fewest. In the study, 150 to 200 TCR beta chains were listed as associated with cytomegalovirus. Assigning TCR associations to individual alleles was difficult when HLA alleles, especially DR and DQ, strongly co-occurred. A few of the identified cytomegalovirus-associated TCR beta chains were confirmed in vitro to be specific for cytomegalovirus antigens. The earlier analysis of approximately 560 of the donors excluded roughly 17 rarely observed V segments, including chromosome 9 orphons, because counts were too low. Specific HLA alleles were associated with 15,000 to 20,000 TCR beta sequences at a false discovery rate of 0.05 in a later analysis. Several of the top co-occurrence clusters appeared to be linked to parvovirus B19, influenza, CMV and Epstein-Barr virus, according to a later analysis. The only immune exposure information available for the cohort was CMV serostatus. A later analysis found that HLA-associated TCR beta chains were more clonally expanded and had lower generation probabilities than equally common non-associated chains. Linkage disequilibrium might explain the correlated functional status among segregating V segments, but an unknown experimental factor could not be ruled out. In a later analysis, most CMV-associated TCR beta chains were found to appear HLA-restricted, with HLA associations seemingly driven largely by CMV exposure. A later genetic analysis reported fewer N-insertions in productive TCRs among donors in an Asian-associated ancestry cluster than the roughly 620-donor mean. A further reported finding was that TCR beta sequences accurately predicted the HLA-A and HLA-B alleles for most subjects in the first cohort. An earlier analysis of approximately 590 of the donors showed that most TCR beta V segments appeared in productive rearrangements either about 90% or about 30% of the time, which broadly matched IMGT annotations. In this cohort, only TCR beta chains were sequenced, and detectable features were limited by the absence of alpha or paired-chain data. A later genetic analysis associated a missense DCLRE1C variant with V-gene and J-gene trimming of TCR beta chains, and an independent cohort replicated the association. The classifier was reported to diagnose cytomegalovirus status with high specificity and sensitivity in both the original cohort and the validation cohort. Presence/absence analyses assumed roughly uniform sequencing depth across donors, an assumption that may not hold. A cluster of highly shared sequence variants was judged likely to represent a technical artifact of the sequencing pipeline.

The cohort was made up of 500 to 800 healthy bone marrow donors. All cohort members were sampled while nominally healthy, although unrecorded immune exposures were likely present. The donor was CMV seronegative and belonged to the group of 350 to 400 seronegative cohort members. Each donor provided a peripheral blood sample, and peripheral blood mononuclear cells were used for TCR beta sequencing. The Qiagen DNeasy Blood Extraction Kit was used to extract genomic DNA from the blood cell samples. The clonotype originates from a woman aged 55 to 70 in good health and CMV-seronegative. Sequencing was done on a sample of PBMCs.

The CDR3 is CASTGSSGSDGIGELFF. The nucleotide sequence reads TGTGCCAGCACCGGGTCTAGCGGGAGTGATGGCATCGGGGAGCTGTTTTTT. This chain is built from TRBV27 and TRBJ2-2, with TRBD2 identical over 10 junction bases. V and J are trimmed by 7 bases and 7 bases, and the gene matches miss 15 bases of the junction. The germline V gene (reference sequence) sets CDR1 to MNHEY and CDR2 to SMNVEV. The CDR3 sequence holds 17 residues, the cysteine and phenylalanine included. Kept here is only the CDR3 DNA, which spans 51 bases and is read in frame from base 1.